This is a list of T cell receptor beta chains from one sample in a study of cytomegalovirus exposure and HLA in healthy donors. The data were produced by immunoSEQ multiplex PCR, yet TCRdb's version contains in-frame clones alone and is incomplete. This sample has some 64,000 clones; 90% to 97% occur once, and the top ten carry approximately 1.2%. The sample consisted of PBMCs. Receptor source: a woman younger than 35 in good health and CMV-seronegative. CDR3s include the opening cysteine and the closing phenylalanine or tryptophan. Each record gives: V gene, clone size, J gene, D gene, CDR3 protein, CDR3 DNA. D genes are given only for firm matches. Not all rows give a size; the values are once, few, many and, for expanded clones, a class.

v_call: TRBV7-3; clone_size: .; j_call: TRBJ2-1; d_call: TRBD2; cdr3_aa: CASSLGLAGGGEQFF; cdr3_nt: TGTGCCAGCAGCTTGGGTCTAGCGGGGGGGGGTGAGCAGTTCTTC
v_call: TRBV28; clone_size: .; j_call: TRBJ2-7; d_call: TRBD1; cdr3_aa: CASSFRRQGAYEQYF; cdr3_nt: TGTGCCAGCAGTTTTCGTAGACAGGGGGCGTACGAGCAGTACTTC
v_call: TRBV2; clone_size: .; j_call: TRBJ1-2; d_call: TRBD1; cdr3_aa: CASSAGQPGGYTF; cdr3_nt: TGTGCCAGCAGTGCGGGACAGCCGGGAGGCTACACCTTC
v_call: TRBV5-6; clone_size: .; j_call: TRBJ1-5; d_call: .; cdr3_aa: CASSWRAGGGQPQHF; cdr3_nt: TGTGCCAGCAGCTGGCGGGCTGGGGGCGGGCAGCCCCAGCATTTT
v_call: TRBV5-1; clone_size: .; j_call: TRBJ1-1; d_call: .; cdr3_aa: CASSFSVQNTEAFF; cdr3_nt: TGCGCCAGCAGCTTTTCGGTCCAGAACACTGAAGCTTTCTTT
v_call: TRBV5-6; clone_size: .; j_call: TRBJ2-7; d_call: .; cdr3_aa: CASSPRGGYEQYF; cdr3_nt: TGTGCCAGCAGCCCGAGGGGGGGCTACGAGCAGTACTTC
v_call: TRBV13; clone_size: once; j_call: TRBJ1-2; d_call: TRBD1; cdr3_aa: CASSLSRGPGYTF; cdr3_nt: TGTGCCAGCAGCTTGTCCAGGGGGCCCGGCTACACCTTC
v_call: TRBV5-1; clone_size: .; j_call: TRBJ2-7; d_call: .; cdr3_aa: CASRGLGEQYF; cdr3_nt: TGCGCCAGCAGGGGGCTGGGGGAGCAGTACTTC
v_call: TRBV27; clone_size: .; j_call: TRBJ2-3; d_call: .; cdr3_aa: CASSLGQNLLSSTDTQYF; cdr3_nt: TGTGCCAGCAGCTTGGGGCAGAATCTACTCTCTAGCACAGATACGCAGTATTTT
v_call: TRBV18; clone_size: .; j_call: TRBJ1-2; d_call: .; cdr3_aa: CASSPPQGAGIYGYTF; cdr3_nt: TGTGCCAGCTCACCCCCCCAAGGGGCAGGGATCTATGGCTACACCTTC
v_call: TRBV7-9; clone_size: .; j_call: TRBJ1-1; d_call: .; cdr3_aa: CASSRYRVMNTEAFF; cdr3_nt: TGTGCCAGCAGCCGATACAGGGTCATGAACACTGAAGCTTTCTTT
v_call: TRBV5-4; clone_size: .; j_call: TRBJ2-5; d_call: TRBD1; cdr3_aa: CASSPTGGGLETQYF; cdr3_nt: TGTGCCAGCAGCCCCACAGGGGGTGGCCTAGAGACCCAGTACTTC
v_call: TRBV30; clone_size: .; j_call: TRBJ2-4; d_call: .; cdr3_aa: CAWSVGSKNIQYF; cdr3_nt: TGTGCCTGGAGTGTCGGGAGCAAAAACATTCAGTACTTC
v_call: TRBV28; clone_size: .; j_call: TRBJ1-2; d_call: TRBD1; cdr3_aa: CASRPDRGYGYTF; cdr3_nt: TGTGCCAGCAGACCGGACAGGGGCTATGGCTACACCTTC
v_call: TRBV5-6; clone_size: .; j_call: TRBJ1-1; d_call: .; cdr3_aa: CASSLPNQGGNTEAFF; cdr3_nt: TGTGCCAGCAGCTTGCCTAACCAAGGCGGGAACACTGAAGCTTTCTTT
v_call: TRBV28; clone_size: .; j_call: TRBJ1-4; d_call: .; cdr3_aa: CASSPLRGMGTNEKLFF; cdr3_nt: TGTGCCAGCAGTCCCCTCCGGGGGATGGGGACTAATGAAAAACTGTTTTTT
v_call: TRBV7-7; clone_size: .; j_call: TRBJ2-3; d_call: .; cdr3_aa: CASSQGGEGRTDTQYF; cdr3_nt: TGTGCCAGCAGCCAAGGGGGGGAGGGCCGCACAGATACGCAGTATTTT
v_call: TRBV19; clone_size: .; j_call: TRBJ1-2; d_call: TRBD1; cdr3_aa: CASSIGGQATNYGYTF; cdr3_nt: TGTGCCAGTAGTATTGGGGGACAGGCGACCAACTATGGCTACACCTTC
v_call: TRBV19; clone_size: .; j_call: TRBJ2-7; d_call: TRBD1; cdr3_aa: CASTHGGQGEEQYF; cdr3_nt: TGTGCCAGTACCCATGGGGGACAGGGCGAAGAGCAGTACTTC
v_call: TRBV30; clone_size: .; j_call: TRBJ1-4; d_call: TRBD1; cdr3_aa: CAWSPSGTGGEKLFF; cdr3_nt: TGTGCCTGGAGCCCCTCCGGGACAGGGGGCGAAAAACTGTTTTTT
v_call: TRBV7-9; clone_size: .; j_call: TRBJ1-5; d_call: .; cdr3_aa: CASSPRGGGDQPQHF; cdr3_nt: TGTGCCAGCAGCCCCCGGGGGGGTGGCGATCAGCCCCAGCATTTT
v_call: TRBV19; clone_size: .; j_call: TRBJ2-1; d_call: .; cdr3_aa: CASSRQYNEQFF; cdr3_nt: TGTGCCAGTAGTAGACAGTACAATGAGCAGTTCTTC
v_call: TRBV7-2; clone_size: .; j_call: TRBJ2-7; d_call: .; cdr3_aa: CASSPRRTYEQYF; cdr3_nt: TGTGCCAGCAGCCCCCGGCGGACCTACGAGCAGTACTTC
v_call: TRBV5-8; clone_size: .; j_call: TRBJ1-2; d_call: .; cdr3_aa: CASSGGYRWSGGYTF; cdr3_nt: TGTGCCAGCAGCGGGGGGTACAGGTGGAGCGGGGGCTACACCTTC
v_call: TRBV28; clone_size: once; j_call: TRBJ2-1; d_call: .; cdr3_aa: CASSPPFGSGDNEQFF; cdr3_nt: TGTGCCAGCAGTCCCCCTTTCGGGAGTGGGGACAATGAGCAGTTCTTC
v_call: TRBV7-2; clone_size: .; j_call: TRBJ2-3; d_call: .; cdr3_aa: CASSQFPRGRTDTQYF; cdr3_nt: TGTGCCAGCAGCCAGTTCCCCAGGGGACGCACAGATACGCAGTATTTT
v_call: TRBV6-1; clone_size: .; j_call: TRBJ2-3; d_call: TRBD2; cdr3_aa: CASSDGGLAGSTDTQYF; cdr3_nt: TGTGCCAGCAGTGATGGGGGACTAGCGGGATCCACAGATACGCAGTATTTT
v_call: TRBV5-1; clone_size: .; j_call: TRBJ2-4; d_call: TRBD2; cdr3_aa: CASSLGGGQNIQYF; cdr3_nt: TGCGCCAGCAGCTTGGGGGGGGGTCAAAACATTCAGTACTTC
v_call: TRBV7-9; clone_size: .; j_call: TRBJ2-1; d_call: TRBD2; cdr3_aa: CASSLGLAGGGEQFF; cdr3_nt: TGTGCCAGCAGCTTGGGTCTAGCGGGGGGGGGTGAGCAGTTCTTC
v_call: TRBV19; clone_size: .; j_call: TRBJ1-3; d_call: .; cdr3_aa: CASSTAADSGNTIYF; cdr3_nt: TGTGCCAGTAGCACCGCGGCGGACTCTGGAAACACCATATATTTT
v_call: TRBV5-1; clone_size: .; j_call: TRBJ2-5; d_call: .; cdr3_aa: CASSLALAPQPPRPRQETQYF; cdr3_nt: TGCGCCAGCAGCTTGGCCCTAGCGCCCCAACCCCCCCGCCCTCGACAAGAGACCCAGTACTTC
v_call: TRBV28; clone_size: .; j_call: TRBJ2-4; d_call: TRBD1; cdr3_aa: CASTQGALPGGVKNIQYF; cdr3_nt: TGTGCCAGCACCCAGGGGGCCCTCCCAGGAGGTGTCAAAAACATTCAGTACTTC
v_call: TRBV5-1; clone_size: .; j_call: TRBJ2-7; d_call: TRBD2; cdr3_aa: CASSLVLAGVGAEQYF; cdr3_nt: TGCGCCAGCAGCTTGGTCCTAGCGGGAGTAGGTGCCGAGCAGTACTTC
v_call: TRBV11-2; clone_size: .; j_call: TRBJ2-3; d_call: TRBD2; cdr3_aa: CASSPRPLAGGADTQYF; cdr3_nt: TGTGCCAGCAGCCCCCGACCCCTAGCGGGGGGGGCAGATACGCAGTATTTT
v_call: TRBV19; clone_size: .; j_call: TRBJ2-2; d_call: .; cdr3_aa: CASSGRLVSGELFF; cdr3_nt: TGTGCCAGTAGTGGGCGACTAGTGTCCGGGGAGCTGTTTTTT
v_call: TRBV21-1; clone_size: once; j_call: TRBJ2-3; d_call: .; cdr3_aa: CASSKGPGASGSFRDTQYF; cdr3_nt: TGTGCCAGCAGCAAAGGGCCCGGGGCTAGCGGGAGTTTTAGGGATACGCAGTATTTT
v_call: TRBV9; clone_size: .; j_call: TRBJ2-5; d_call: TRBD2; cdr3_aa: CASSVGGGGRGETQYF; cdr3_nt: TGTGCCAGCAGCGTAGGGGGCGGGGGGCGAGGGGAGACCCAGTACTTC
v_call: TRBV7-2; clone_size: .; j_call: TRBJ1-2; d_call: .; cdr3_aa: CASSPRETSYGYTF; cdr3_nt: TGTGCCAGCAGCCCGAGGGAAACTAGCTATGGCTACACCTTC
v_call: TRBV28; clone_size: .; j_call: TRBJ2-7; d_call: .; cdr3_aa: CASTPGRFFYEQYF; cdr3_nt: TGTGCCAGCACCCCAGGGAGGTTCTTCTACGAGCAGTACTTC
v_call: TRBV10-3; clone_size: .; j_call: TRBJ2-2; d_call: TRBD1; cdr3_aa: CAISERTGVTGELFF; cdr3_nt: TGTGCCATCAGTGAGCGGACAGGGGTTACCGGGGAGCTGTTTTTT
v_call: TRBV11-2; clone_size: .; j_call: TRBJ2-7; d_call: .; cdr3_aa: CASSLGQNDYEQYF; cdr3_nt: TGTGCCAGCAGTCTGGGGCAGAACGACTACGAGCAGTACTTC
v_call: TRBV28; clone_size: .; j_call: TRBJ1-2; d_call: TRBD1; cdr3_aa: CASSPTGDNYGYTF; cdr3_nt: TGTGCCAGCAGCCCGACAGGGGATAACTATGGCTACACCTTC